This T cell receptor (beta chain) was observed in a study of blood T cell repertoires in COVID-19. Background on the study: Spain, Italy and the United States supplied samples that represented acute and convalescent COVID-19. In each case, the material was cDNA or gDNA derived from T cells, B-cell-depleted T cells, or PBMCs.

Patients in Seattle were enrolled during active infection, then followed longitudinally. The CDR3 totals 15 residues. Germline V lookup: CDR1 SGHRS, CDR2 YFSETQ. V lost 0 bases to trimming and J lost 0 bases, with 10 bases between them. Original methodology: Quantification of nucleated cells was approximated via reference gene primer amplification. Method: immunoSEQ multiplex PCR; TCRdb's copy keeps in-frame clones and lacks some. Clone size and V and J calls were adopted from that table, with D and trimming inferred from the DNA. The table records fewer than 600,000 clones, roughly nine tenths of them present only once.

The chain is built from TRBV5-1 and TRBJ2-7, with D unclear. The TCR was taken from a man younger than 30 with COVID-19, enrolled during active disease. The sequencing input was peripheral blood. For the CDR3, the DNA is TGCGCCAGCAGCTTGGGACTTCCCTCCTCCTACGAGCAGTACTTC. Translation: CASSLGLPSSYEQYF.